Each of the 27 T cell receptor beta chains below was sequenced from the same sample in a study of shared clonotypes between healthy human individuals. Clones were sequenced by immunoSEQ multiplex PCR, and TCRdb holds only the in-frame ones, with some missing. The table shows about 330,000 clones, with under 80% occurring only once. Sequenced sample: memory CD4+ T cells sorted from blood. As for subset: CD45RA-negative fraction. The receptors here all came from a man aged 25-45 years in good health.

This clone has only one observation. This rearrangement joins TRBV5-4 to TRBJ1-3, with D uncertain. The CDR3 totals 14 residues. V was shortened by 5 bases and J by 2 bases, with 11 bases between the two germline ends. Germline V gives CDR1 SGHNT, CDR2 YYREEE (reference sequence). CDR3 nucleotides: TGTGCCAGCAGTTTGCGGGGAACTGGAAACACCATATATTTT. Its translation: CASSLRGTGNTIYF.

The V call is TRBV19, the J call TRBJ2-7; 8 bases align to TRBD1. V trimming: 3 bases; J trimming: 9 bases; junction bases outside the gene matches: 10. CDR1 is LNHDA and CDR2 is SQIVND in the germline V gene (reference sequence). This CDR3 is built from 14 residues. CDR3 nucleotide sequence: TGTGCCAGTAGTATTAGGGCGCAGGGGGCGACGCAGTACTTC. Amino acid sequence: CASSIRAQGATQYF.

The chain couples TRBV11-2 to TRBJ2-7, with 15 bases that match TRBD2. The CDR3 sequence is 18 residues long. Germline CDR1 is SGHAT and CDR2 is FQNNGV. Germline trimming cut 0 bases from V and 2 bases from J; bases unmatched to any gene: 5. CDR3 amino acids: CASSLEGLAGGLPYEQYF. The DNA of the CDR3 is TGTGCCAGCAGCTTAGAGGGACTAGCGGGAGGCCTTCCCTACGAGCAGTACTTC.

The chain is built from TRBV30 and TRBJ2-7; D assignment may be TRBD1 or TRBD2 (5 bases each). CDR3 length: 17 amino acids. Germline CDR1 and CDR2: GTSNPN and SVGIG (reference sequence). Trimming left V 0 bases short and J 0 bases short, with 18 bases between. CDR3 protein: CAWSVRVRGGSSYEQYF. CDR3 coding DNA: TGTGCCTGGAGTGTTCGGGTTCGGGGCGGAAGCTCCTACGAGCAGTACTTC.

V gene TRBV4-1 combines with J gene TRBJ1-2; the D gene is possibly TRBD1 (5 bases). The CDR3 runs 14 residues. Germline lookup yields CDR1 MGHRA and CDR2 YSYEKL. Trimming removed 3 bases at V and 7 bases at J, with 15 bases between. The CDR3 nucleotides are TGCGCCAGCAGCCAGGTCCCGGGACCAACTGGCTACACCTTC. The encoded protein is CASSQVPGPTGYTF.

Concerning this clone: A far larger clone is a single base away, which makes a read error likely. Other DNA sequences in this sample translate to the same CDR3. The chain uses TRBV5-4 and TRBJ2-5; 13 nucleotides agree with TRBD2. CDR1 and CDR2 from the germline V gene are SGHNT and YYREEE (reference sequence). The CDR3 spans 16 residues. The J segment lost 2 bases and the V segment lost 4 bases, leaving 5 bases of the junction unmatched. The CDR3 region is CASSPTSGRTQETQYF. The CDR3 DNA reads as TGTGCCAGCAGCCCGACTAGCGGGAGGACACAAGAGACCCAGTACTTC.

This clone was recorded only once. This chain links TRBV9 with TRBJ1-2, with D possibly TRBD1 on 5 matching bases. V lost 0 bases and J 4 bases, leaving 13 bases between the germline ends. Germline CDR1 and CDR2: SGDLS and YYNGEE. The CDR3 has 15 amino acids. DNA for the CDR3: TGTGCCAGCAGCGTAGCTCCGGCAGGGACCTATGGCTACACCTTC. The encoded protein is CASSVAPAGTYGYTF.

The J gene is TRBJ2-5, the V gene TRBV6-5, with 7 nucleotides matching TRBD1. Germline CDR1 and CDR2: MNHEY and SVGAGI. J lost 4 bases, V lost 9 bases, and 11 bases had no gene match. This CDR3 has 14 amino acids. The CDR3 loop is CASNLRGLRETQYF. For the CDR3, the DNA is TGTGCCAGTAACCTCAGGGGGTTGAGAGAGACCCAGTACTTC.

This clone appeared once. The V gene is TRBV5-1, the J gene TRBJ2-7; weak D call: TRBD2 (5 bases). The CDR3 spans 14 residues. Germline V gene sequence: CDR1 SGHRS, CDR2 YFSETQ. The V end was cut by 1 base, the J end by 5 bases, with 13 bases between. The CDR3 region is CASSLYGSGDEQYF. The CDR3 DNA reads TGCGCCAGCAGCTTGTATGGCTCCGGGGACGAGCAGTACTTC. The whole variable domain, remainder taken from reference TRBV5-1 and TRBJ2-7, is KAGVTQTPRYLIKTRGQQVTLSCSPISGHRSVSWYQQTPGQGLQFLFEYFSETQRNKGNFPGRFSGRQFSNSRSEMNVSTLELGDSALYLCASSLYGSGDEQYFGPGTRLTVT.

The V and J genes are TRBV28 and TRBJ2-1; D unclear. V shed 8 bases and J shed 5 bases, with 4 bases lying between them. Germline CDR1 is MDHEN and CDR2 is SYDVKM. The CDR3 runs 10 residues. The CDR3 nucleotides are TGTGCCAGCCGTGACAATGAGCAGTTCTTC. It yields the protein CASRDNEQFF.

The chain uses TRBV28 and TRBJ2-7, with 8 nucleotides matching TRBD1. The germline V gene has CDR1 MDHEN and CDR2 SYDVKM. The CDR3 is 17 amino acids. Losses at the gene ends were 6 bases for V and 0 bases for J; bases not matched to a gene: 13. The CDR3 DNA is TGTGCCAGCAGGATCTCCCCGCGGCAGGGGGCCTCCTACGAGCAGTACTTC. Translating gives CASRISPRQGASYEQYF.

To note about this clone: A much larger clone differs by one base, so this may be a read error. The chain recombines TRBV29-1 with TRBJ1-2; D is perhaps TRBD1 (5 bases). The germline CDR1 and CDR2 sequences are SQVTM and ANQGSEA. With 7 bases removed from V and 4 bases from J, the gap between germline ends came to 10 bases. There are 11 residues in the CDR3. The CDR3 DNA is TGCAGCGCCACGGGACCCTATGGCTACACCTTC. Translating gives CSATGPYGYTF.

CDR3 sequence: CASSIREAEQFF. The DNA for the CDR3 is TGTGCCAGTAGTATACGGGAGGCTGAGCAGTTCTTC. This rearrangement joins TRBV19 to TRBJ2-1; 7 bases agree with TRBD2. The CDR3 covers 12 residues. CDR1 and CDR2 from the germline V gene are LNHDA and SQIVND (reference sequence). V lost 2 bases, J lost 9 bases, and 1 base stayed unmatched.

The V gene is TRBV2, the J gene TRBJ2-1, with 9 bases identical to TRBD2. The CDR3 totals 19 residues. The germline V gene has CDR1 SNHLY and CDR2 FYNNEI. The J segment lost 6 bases and the V segment lost 3 bases, leaving 18 bases of the junction unmatched. This CDR3 is CASSDPSLQLAGAGNEQFF. The CDR3 nucleotides read TGTGCCAGCAGTGACCCCAGCCTTCAACTAGCGGGCGCTGGCAATGAGCAGTTCTTC.

The chain employs TRBV25-1 and TRBJ2-7, with 7 bases fitting TRBD1. CDR1 is MGHDK and CDR2 is SYGVNS in the germline V gene. With V trimmed by 7 bases and J by 2 bases, 5 bases remained unmatched. The length of the CDR3 is 13 residues. CDR3 DNA: TGTGCCAGCAATCCGGGACAGACCTACGAGCAGTACTTC. Translated: CASNPGQTYEQYF.

The chain uses TRBV7-9 and TRBJ1-1; D uncertain. Trimming left V 3 bases short and J 5 bases short, with 13 bases between. The V gene's germline CDR1 is SEHNR and CDR2 FQNEAQ (reference sequence). The CDR3 runs to 14 residues. The CDR3: CASSFSGVRTEAFF. The CDR3 DNA reads TGTGCCAGCAGCTTTTCCGGAGTGAGGACTGAAGCTTTCTTT.

The genes are TRBV2 and TRBJ2-7; 14 nucleotides align to TRBD2. The germline CDR1 and CDR2 sequences are SNHLY and FYNNEI. The V gene end was trimmed by 10 bases and the J gene end by 6 bases; junction bases not matched to a gene: 11. The CDR3 contains 15 residues. CDR3 in DNA: TGTGCCACTACAGGGACTAGCGGGAGAGGAATCGAGCAGTACTTC. Encoded protein: CATTGTSGRGIEQYF.

This clone was detected only once. A read error is likely, as this CDR3 ends without the conserved phenylalanine or tryptophan. The CDR3 DNA reads TGTGCCAGCAGCTTAGCTCAGGGCGAAGGCTACACCCTC. Translated: CASSLAQGEGYTL. The rearrangement links TRBV7-9 to TRBJ1-2; tentative D call: TRBD1 (5 bases). The CDR3 runs to 13 residues. Germline assignment: CDR1 SEHNR and CDR2 FQNEAQ (reference sequence). V was trimmed by 0 bases and J by 8 bases, leaving 10 bases between them.

The chain uses TRBV7-2 and TRBJ2-7; possible D gene TRBD2, 6 bases. V was clipped by 5 bases and J by 0 bases, with 11 bases between them. Germline CDR1 is SGHTA and CDR2 is FQGNSA. This CDR3 comprises 14 residues. CDR3 coding DNA: TGTGCCAGCAGCCCGGTGGGGGGCTCCTACGAGCAGTACTTC. Its translation is CASSPVGGSYEQYF.

The V and J genes are TRBV6-1 and TRBJ2-3, with D possibly matching TRBD1 (6 bases). Germline loops: CDR1 MNHNS, CDR2 SASEGT. The CDR3 loop spans 15 amino acids. The V end was cut by 8 bases, the J end by 0 bases, with 15 bases between. In DNA, the CDR3 is TGTGCCAGCTCCTACGACAGGACAAGCACAGATACGCAGTATTTT. This codes for CASSYDRTSTDTQYF.

This chain links TRBV7-7 with TRBJ2-2; 7 bases line up with TRBD1. V shed 2 bases and J 6 bases; nucleotides not matched to a gene: 6. The germline gives CDR1 SSHAT, CDR2 FNYEAQ (reference sequence). The CDR3 sequence is 15 residues long. CDR3 sequence: CASSLNPGGSGELFF. CDR3 nucleotide sequence: TGTGCCAGCAGCTTAAACCCAGGGGGTTCCGGGGAGCTGTTTTTT.

V is TRBV14 and J is TRBJ2-1, with 9 nucleotides matching TRBD2. Germline lookup yields CDR1 SGHDN and CDR2 FVKESK. The CDR3 extends over 16 amino acids. Trimming at V came to 5 bases and at J to 8 bases, leaving 13 bases not matched to a gene. The CDR3 DNA sequence: TGTGCCAGCAGCGCTCCGGTAGCGGGAGAGTATGATGAGCAGTTCTTC. Residues: CASSAPVAGEYDEQFF.

In this sample, this clone turned up once. The chain uses TRBV5-1 and TRBJ1-1, with 8 bases matching TRBD1. Per the germline V gene, CDR1 is SGHRS and CDR2 is YFSETQ. V lost 1 base, J lost 5 bases, and 13 bases stayed unmatched. The CDR3 has 17 amino acids. In DNA, the CDR3 is TGCGCCAGCAGCTTGACGACAGGGGTATTTTATGATACTGAAGCTTTCTTT. The encoded protein is CASSLTTGVFYDTEAFF.

The CDR3 DNA follows: TGTGCCAGCAGTCGTACCGGGACTAGCGGGAGCTGGGAGCTGTTTTTT. Translation gives CASSRTGTSGSWELFF. The chain carries TRBV7-2 and TRBJ2-2; TRBD2 aligns across 14 bases. V lost 6 bases and J lost 9; bases outside the gene matches: 9. The CDR3 has 16 amino acids. Germline V gene lookup returns CDR1 SGHTA and CDR2 FQGNSA.

This clone was seen once. The chain carries TRBV19 and TRBJ2-7; the match to TRBD1 covers 11 bases. This CDR3 is 14 amino acids long. Germline trimming cut 6 bases from V and 6 bases from J; bases unmatched to any gene: 7. Germline V lookup: CDR1 LNHDA, CDR2 SQIVND (reference sequence). This CDR3 is CASRRGQGVGEQYF. The CDR3 nucleotides are TGTGCCAGTAGACGGGGACAGGGGGTAGGCGAGCAGTACTTC.

This clone was seen a few times. At one boundary the junction diverges from the germline segment, which might be a read error. The chain links TRBV6-1 to TRBJ2-5; D remains ambiguous. The CDR3 totals 14 residues. CDR1 and CDR2 (germline): MNHNS, SASEGT. This CDR3 reads CASSEMYRREAQYF. CDR3 DNA sequence: TGTGCCAGCAGTGAAATGTACAGAAGAGAGGCCCAGTACTTC.

V is TRBV30 and J is TRBJ2-5; D is ambiguous. This CDR3 is 11 amino acids long. V shed 4 bases and J shed 7 bases, with 10 bases lying between them. Germline V gene lookup returns CDR1 GTSNPN and CDR2 SVGIG (reference sequence). The CDR3 region has the DNA TGTGCCTGGACCACCCTAGGGACCCAGTACTTC. Encoded protein: CAWTTLGTQYF.